These T cell receptor beta chains were read from a single sample in a study of blood T cell repertoires in COVID-19. Clones were read by immunoSEQ multiplex PCR, and TCRdb kept only the in-frame ones, dropping some. The sample gives more than 150,000 clones, roughly four fifths of which show up once; 5.5% to 7.5% is in the top ten. Sample: peripheral blood. These receptors were collected from a woman aged 35 to 49 with acute or convalescent COVID-19. Both conserved end residues are part of each CDR3. The order of the fields is J gene, clone size, D gene, V gene, CDR3 length, CDR3 protein, CDR3 DNA. A D gene is named only where the DNA matches it firmly. The size of a clone is reported for some rows only, either as once, few or many, or as a class for expanded clones.

TRBJ2-6 | NA | NA | TRBV19 | 15 | CASSILGSGANVLTF | TGTGCCAGTAGTATACTAGGCTCTGGGGCCAACGTCCTGACTTTC
TRBJ2-7 | NA | NA | TRBV6-5 | 14 | CASSYSGVFHEQYF | TGTGCCAGCAGTTACTCAGGGGTTTTCCACGAGCAGTACTTC
TRBJ2-1 | NA | NA | TRBV19 | 16 | CASSLGGPHSYNEQFF | TGTGCCAGTAGTCTAGGAGGGCCCCACTCCTACAATGAGCAGTTCTTC
TRBJ1-4 | NA | NA | TRBV29-1 | 17 | CSVRTLSGGPRGEKLFF | TGCAGCGTTAGGACGCTCAGCGGAGGTCCCCGGGGGGAAAAACTGTTTTTT
TRBJ1-1 | NA | TRBD1 | TRBV4-1 | 14 | CASSLRTGGAEAFF | TGCGCCAGCAGCCTAAGGACAGGGGGGGCTGAAGCTTTCTTT
TRBJ2-3 | NA | NA | TRBV10-3 | 13 | CAISEGAPHTQYF | TGTGCCATCAGTGAGGGAGCCCCACATACGCAGTATTTT
TRBJ1-6 | NA | TRBD1 | TRBV30 | 17 | CAWSVPRRGRDDSPLHF | TGTGCCTGGAGTGTACCAAGAAGGGGGCGTGATGATTCACCCCTCCACTTT
TRBJ1-2 | NA | NA | TRBV11-2 | 15 | CASSLVPRQDYGYTF | TGTGCCAGCAGCTTAGTACCCCGGCAGGACTATGGCTACACCTTC
TRBJ2-1 | NA | TRBD2 | TRBV19 | 16 | CASTTASGGIYNEQFF | TGTGCCAGTACCACCGCTAGCGGGGGAATTTACAATGAGCAGTTCTTC
TRBJ1-2 | NA | TRBD1 | TRBV18 | 13 | CASSLSGGYGYTF | TGTGCCAGCTCTCTCTCAGGGGGCTATGGCTACACCTTC
TRBJ1-2 | once | NA | TRBV20-1 | 13 | CSASTGLIGGYTF | TGCAGTGCTAGTACAGGGCTAATAGGTGGCTACACCTTC
TRBJ1-6 | NA | NA | TRBV2 | 16 | CASTLFGQGKQSPLHF | TGTGCCAGCACCTTATTCGGGCAGGGAAAACAATCACCCCTCCACTTT
TRBJ1-6 | NA | TRBD1 | TRBV27 | 20 | CASSYFRDRGGGSYNSPLHF | TGTGCCAGCAGTTATTTCCGGGACAGGGGAGGAGGGTCCTATAATTCACCCCTCCACTTT
TRBJ1-5 | NA | NA | TRBV4-1 | 17 | CASSQVLAGVLDQPQHF | TGCGCCAGCAGCCAAGTCCTTGCGGGGGTTTTAGATCAGCCCCAGCATTTT
TRBJ1-6 | NA | TRBD1 | TRBV11-2 | 13 | CASSPGTGTPLHF | TGTGCCAGCAGCCCTGGGACAGGGACACCCCTCCACTTT
TRBJ1-5 | NA | TRBD1 | TRBV27 | 15 | CASSLARGPDQPQHF | TGTGCCAGCAGTTTGGCCAGGGGGCCGGATCAGCCCCAGCATTTT
TRBJ1-2 | NA | NA | TRBV28 | 12 | CASSLSSDGYTF | TGTGCCAGCAGTTTATCCTCGGATGGCTACACCTTC
TRBJ1-1 | NA | NA | TRBV19 | 12 | CASMGRGTEAFF | TGTGCCAGTATGGGGAGGGGCACTGAAGCTTTCTTT
TRBJ1-5 | NA | NA | TRBV2 | 14 | CASSLQGGYQPQHF | TGTGCCAGCAGTCTCCAGGGTGGATATCAGCCCCAGCATTTT
TRBJ2-5 | NA | TRBD1 | TRBV5-5 | 16 | CASSKGTGGRAETQYF | TGTGCCAGCAGCAAAGGGACAGGGGGTAGAGCAGAGACCCAGTACTTC
TRBJ1-1 | NA | TRBD1 | TRBV12-3/TRBV12-4 | 13 | CASSNTGDPEAFF | TGTGCCAGCAGCAACACAGGGGACCCTGAAGCTTTCTTT
TRBJ1-2 | NA | TRBD1 | TRBV6-6 | 15 | CASSPGRGGVRGYTF | TGTGCCAGCAGTCCCGGTAGAGGGGGCGTTAGGGGCTACACCTTC